The clone carrying this T cell receptor beta chain is a singleton in its sample. Its cognate antigen is unknown. This specimen belongs to a study of T cell responses to AZD1222 COVID-19 vaccine. Study-wide findings and caveats: Most donors were white British, females outnumbered males, and clonal diversity was possibly underestimated. Reportedly, nearly half the spike-specific TCRs target unmutated variant regions.

TCRdb keeps only in-frame clones here, not all; method: immunoSEQ multiplex PCR. The data hold about 70,000 clones, with roughly nine tenths observed a single time. Sequences were derived from peripheral blood, sampled 28 days after the second AZD1222 dose. This TCR was recovered from an adult who received the AZD1222 COVID-19 vaccine.

CDR3 in amino acids: CASSRRDGGLNYGYTF. In DNA form, the CDR3 reads TGTGCCAGCAGCAGGAGGGACGGAGGACTTAACTATGGCTACACCTTC. This rearrangement joins TRBV7-6 to TRBJ1-2; possibly TRBD1 for D (5 bases). Germline lookup yields CDR1 SGHVS and CDR2 FNYEAQ. This CDR3 region has 16 residues. V lost 5 bases and J 1 base, leaving 17 bases between the germline ends.